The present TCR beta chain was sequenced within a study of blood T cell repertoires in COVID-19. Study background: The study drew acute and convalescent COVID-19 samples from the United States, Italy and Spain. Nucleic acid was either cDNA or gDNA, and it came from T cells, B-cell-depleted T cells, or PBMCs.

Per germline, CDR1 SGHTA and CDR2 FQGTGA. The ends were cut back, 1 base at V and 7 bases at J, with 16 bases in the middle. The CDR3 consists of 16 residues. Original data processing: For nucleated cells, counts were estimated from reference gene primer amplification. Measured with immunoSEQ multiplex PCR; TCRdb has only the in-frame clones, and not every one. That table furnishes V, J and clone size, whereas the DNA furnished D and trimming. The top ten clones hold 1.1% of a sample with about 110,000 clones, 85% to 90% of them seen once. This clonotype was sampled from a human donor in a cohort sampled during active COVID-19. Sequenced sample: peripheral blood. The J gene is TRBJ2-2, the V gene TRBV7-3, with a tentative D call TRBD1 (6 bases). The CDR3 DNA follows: TGTGCCAGCAGCTTAATGGTGGGAGCAGGGGTCGGGGAGCTGTTTTTT. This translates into CASSLMVGAGVGELFF.